The T cell receptor (beta chain) under discussion was sequenced for a study of blood T cell repertoires in COVID-19. Study information: PBMCs, B-cell-depleted T cells, or T cells were the source of the cDNA or gDNA that made up the material.

There are 16 residues in the CDR3. With 0 bases clipped from V and 6 bases from J, the junction kept 8 bases outside the gene matches. Per the germline V gene, CDR1 is LNHDA and CDR2 is SQIVND (reference sequence). How the authors handled the data: Using reference gene primer amplification, nucleated cell counts were estimated. This table comes from immunoSEQ multiplex PCR, and its TCRdb copy is limited to in-frame clones, with some not included. The V and J calls and the clone size are those of that table, but D and trimming were determined from the DNA. The sample has about 18,000 clones; 88% are singletons.

This sequence originates from a woman aged 25 to 39 who had recovered from COVID-19. Sequenced material: PBMCs or T cells enriched from blood (not recorded which). V gene TRBV19 combines with J gene TRBJ1-5, with 7 bases matching TRBD1. CDR3 region: CASSIDRGTGVQPQHF. The CDR3 DNA is TGTGCCAGTAGTATAGATAGGGGCACAGGGGTTCAGCCCCAGCATTTT.